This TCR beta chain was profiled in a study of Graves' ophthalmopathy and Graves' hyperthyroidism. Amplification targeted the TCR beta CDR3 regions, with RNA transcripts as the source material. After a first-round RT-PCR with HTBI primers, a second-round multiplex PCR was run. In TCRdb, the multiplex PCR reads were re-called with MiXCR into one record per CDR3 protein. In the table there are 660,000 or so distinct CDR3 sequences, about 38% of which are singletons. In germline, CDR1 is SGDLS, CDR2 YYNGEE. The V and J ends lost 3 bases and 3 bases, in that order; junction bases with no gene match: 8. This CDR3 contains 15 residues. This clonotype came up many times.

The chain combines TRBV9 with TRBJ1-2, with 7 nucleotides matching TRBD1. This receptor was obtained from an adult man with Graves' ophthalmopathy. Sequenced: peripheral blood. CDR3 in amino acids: CASSGGLGQDYGYTF. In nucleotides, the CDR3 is TGTGCCAGCAGCGGAGGCCTAGGACAGGACTATGGCTACACCTTC.